The 11 T cell receptor beta chains given below trace back to one sample, sequenced in a study of T cells in Graves' hyperthyroidism and ophthalmopathy. Researchers took RNA transcripts and amplified the TCR beta CDR3 regions from them. In the first-round RT-PCR of the TCR CDR3, the HTBI primer set was used. Using its own MiXCR run on the multiplex PCR reads, TCRdb lists one record per CDR3 protein. The sample lists 300,000 or so distinct CDR3 sequences; 18% were seen once. Sequenced: blood. These receptor sequences come from a woman in her fifties or sixties with Graves' hyperthyroidism.

The V and J genes are TRBV5-4 and TRBJ1-2; D is uncertain. The V gene lost 3 bases and the J gene lost 8 bases, with 14 bases spanning the gap. CDR3 length: 13 amino acids. Per germline, CDR1 SGHNT and CDR2 YYREEE (reference sequence). The CDR3 coding sequence is TGTGCCAGCAGCTCCTCCGACACAATAGGCTACACCTTC. Translating gives CASSSSDTIGYTF.

The V call is TRBV20-1, the J call TRBJ1-4; D is unresolved. V gave up 5 bases and J gave up 4 bases, with 14 bases separating them. CDR3 size: 14 residues. Germline values: CDR1 DFQATT, CDR2 SNEGSKA (reference sequence). CDR3 region: CSAWTDLFNEKLFF. For the CDR3, the DNA is TGCAGTGCTTGGACGGACTTGTTTAATGAAAAACTGTTTTTT.

The chain uses TRBV12-3 or TRBV12-4 and TRBJ2-7, with TRBD1 matching over 12 bases. CDR3 length equals 16 residues. J lost 4 bases, V lost 7 bases, and 11 bases had no gene match. For the CDR3, the DNA is TGTGCCAGCACTCCCCACTCGGGACAGGGGGCATACGAGCAGTACTTC. This encodes CASTPHSGQGAYEQYF.

This clonotype was detected a few times. This chain connects TRBV5-1 to TRBJ1-2; 11 bases fit TRBD1. The V gene's germline CDR1 is SGHRS and CDR2 YFSETQ. The CDR3 totals 14 residues. V lost 2 bases to trimming and J lost 5 bases; unmatched junction nucleotides: 2. CDR3 nucleotide sequence: TGCGCCAGCAGCTTCGGACAGGGGGCGTATGGCTACACCTTC. Its protein product is CASSFGQGAYGYTF.

The gene calls are TRBV20-1 and TRBJ2-5, with TRBD2 matching 9 bases. The CDR3 extends over 13 amino acids. V was clipped by 6 bases and J by 3 bases; unmatched bases: 5. CDR1 DFQATT and CDR2 SNEGSKA come from the germline V gene (reference sequence). The CDR3 sequence: CSAISGGKETQYF. The CDR3 nucleotides are TGCAGTGCCATTAGCGGGGGAAAAGAGACCCAGTACTTC.

The chain joins TRBV27 to TRBJ2-1; 10 positions match TRBD2. Germline V CDR1 and CDR2: MNHEY, SMNVEV (reference sequence). Trimming cost V 6 bases and J 1 base; bases outside gene matches: 6. CDR3 length equals 16 residues. CDR3 DNA: TGTGCCAGCAGCCCACCTAGCGGGAGATCCTACAATGAGCAGTTCTTC. This codes for CASSPPSGRSYNEQFF.

The chain carries TRBV7-2 and TRBJ2-3; D is ambiguous. The length of the CDR3 is 16 residues. Germline CDR1 reads SGHTA; CDR2 reads FQGNSA. Trimming pared 0 bases from V and 1 base from J, leaving 11 bases between. This CDR3 is CASSLADVSGTDTQYF. The CDR3 DNA reads TGTGCCAGCAGCTTAGCGGACGTGAGTGGCACAGATACGCAGTATTTT.

The chain recombines TRBV19 with TRBJ1-5, with D unresolved. This CDR3 is 13 amino acids long. Germline lookup yields CDR1 LNHDA and CDR2 SQIVND (reference sequence). Trimming took 7 bases from V and 0 from J, leaving 7 bases between them. CDR3: CASKHHSNQPQHF. The DNA for the CDR3 is TGTGCCAGTAAACATCATAGCAATCAGCCCCAGCATTTT.

In this sample, this clonotype turned up many times. The chain combines TRBV20-1 with TRBJ1-1; the D is unclear. CDR1 and CDR2 (germline): DFQATT, SNEGSKA (reference sequence). V lost 0 bases to trimming and J lost 3 bases, with 8 bases between them. The CDR3 is made up of 13 amino acids. DNA of the CDR3: TGCAGTGCTAGAGAGTCGGCGGACACTGAAGCTTTCTTT. Its translation: CSARESADTEAFF.

This clonotype came up a few times. J is TRBJ1-1 and V is TRBV2; no clear D. The V end lost 4 bases, the J end lost 0 bases, and 9 bases lay between the germline ends. The V gene's germline CDR1 is SNHLY and CDR2 FYNNEI. The CDR3 is 14 amino acids. CDR3 sequence: CASSVGQMNTEAFF. Written as DNA, the CDR3 is TGTGCCAGCAGTGTCGGGCAGATGAACACTGAAGCTTTCTTT.

This clonotype was found a few times. The chain joins TRBV28 to TRBJ2-1, with 9 bases fitting TRBD2. V dropped 4 bases and J dropped 11; count of bases not matched to a gene: 9. CDR1 MDHEN and CDR2 SYDVKM come from the germline V gene. The CDR3 extends over 14 amino acids. The CDR3 loop reads CASSSFTGTSQQFF. The CDR3 nucleotides read TGTGCCAGCAGTTCCTTCACGGGGACTAGCCAGCAGTTCTTC.